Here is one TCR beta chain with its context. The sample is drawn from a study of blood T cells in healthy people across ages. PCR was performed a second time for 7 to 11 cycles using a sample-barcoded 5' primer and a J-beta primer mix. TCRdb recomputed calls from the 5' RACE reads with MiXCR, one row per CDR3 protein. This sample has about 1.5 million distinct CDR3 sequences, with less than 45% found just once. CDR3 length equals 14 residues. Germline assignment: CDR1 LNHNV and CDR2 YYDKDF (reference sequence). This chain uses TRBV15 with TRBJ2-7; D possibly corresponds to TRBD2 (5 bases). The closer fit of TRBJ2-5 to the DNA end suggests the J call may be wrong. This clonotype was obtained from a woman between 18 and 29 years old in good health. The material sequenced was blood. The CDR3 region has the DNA TGTGCCACCAGCAGACTAGCCTCGAGTGTGACCCAGTACTTC. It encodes CATSRLASSVTQYF.